In this sample, the clone carrying this TCR beta chain turned up once. Its antigen is undetermined. Germline loops: CDR1 SNHLY, CDR2 FYNNEI. CDR3 length: 14 residues. V was clipped by 2 bases and J by 13 bases; unmatched bases: 6. These data are taken from a study of cytotoxic CD8 clonotypes in ibrutinib-treated CLL. Study-wide background: The group held roughly ten relapsed/refractory and around 14 treatment-naive patients, with under 18 IGHV unmutated.

Here immunoSEQ multiplex PCR was the method, and the copy in TCRdb shows in-frame clones only, minus some. The table records about 330,000 clones, approximately 67% of them present only once. Overall study results and limits: Sampling times differed between sustained-remission and progressing patients.

The rearrangement uses TRBV2 and TRBJ1-5, with TRBD1 matching over 12 bases. The sequence came from a human donor with chronic lymphocytic leukemia. Sequences were derived from PBMCs, sampled after 36 months of ibrutinib treatment. The CDR3 DNA sequence: TGTGCCAGCAGTGAAAGGGACAGGGGGCCTATTCAGCATTTT. It is translated as CASSERDRGPIQHF. Based on the CDR3 plus reference TRBV2 and TRBJ1-5, the full variable domain is EPEVTQTPSHQVTQMGQEVILRCVPISNHLYFYWYRQILGQKVEFLVSFYNNEISEKSEIFDDQFSVERPDGSNFTLKIRSTKLEDSAMYFCASSERDRGPIQHFGDGTRLSIL.